The 32 T cell receptor beta chains below all came from one sample that was sequenced in a study of OX40 agonist ivuxolimab in advanced cancers. Using immunoSEQ multiplex PCR, the repertoire was profiled, and TCRdb retains in-frame clones only, with some absent. The sample gives about 46,000 clones, about 85% of which show up once; around half is in the top ten. The sequenced sample was CD4+ or CD8+ T cells sorted from blood, obtained in a trial of the OX40 agonist ivuxolimab. Receptor source: an adult with an advanced solid tumor such as melanoma, head and neck, liver or kidney cancer.

This chain uses TRBV6-5 with TRBJ2-2, with 7 bases identical to TRBD2. The germline CDR1 and CDR2 sequences are MNHEY and SVGAGI. The CDR3 consists of 15 residues. V gave up 7 bases and J gave up 1 base; unmatched junction bases: 6. The chain's CDR3 is CASTPSGGNTGELFF. CDR3 nucleotide sequence: TGTGCCAGCACCCCATCGGGGGGGAACACCGGGGAGCTGTTTTTT.

This clone was recorded once. One end of the junction does not line up with germline, which may come from a read error. The chain has TRBV7-7 and TRBJ2-1, with 12 bases matching TRBD2. Per germline, CDR1 SSHAT and CDR2 FNYEAQ (reference sequence). CDR3 size: 15 residues. The CDR3 region has the DNA TGTGCTAGCAGCTTAGGACTAGCGGGGCTCTATGAGCAGTTCTTC. It translates to CASSLGLAGLYEQFF.

The chain carries TRBV11-1 and TRBJ2-7; 11 bases are shared with TRBD2. This CDR3 region has 15 residues. Looked up from germline, CDR1 is SGHAT and CDR2 is FQDESV (reference sequence). V shed 1 base and J 5 bases; nucleotides not matched to a gene: 4. CDR3 protein: CASSLGTSGPHEQYF. CDR3 in DNA: TGTGCCAGCAGCTTAGGGACTAGCGGGCCCCACGAGCAGTACTTC.

In its sample, this clone was seen a few times. The chain couples TRBV18 to TRBJ2-2; TRBD1 matches 10 bases. Germline loops: CDR1 KGHSH, CDR2 LQKENI. V dropped 6 bases and J dropped 2; count of bases not matched to a gene: 12. The CDR3 has 18 amino acids. CDR3 nucleotides: TGTGCCAGCTCGGAACCAGGACAGGGGGACGTAAACACCGGGGAGCTGTTTTTT. This translates into CASSEPGQGDVNTGELFF.

The chain links TRBV28 to TRBJ1-4; no definite D call. Trimming shortened V by 7 bases and J by 4 bases, and 4 bases separated the two germline ends. The CDR3 runs to 11 residues. Germline CDR1 is MDHEN and CDR2 is SYDVKM. CDR3 coding DNA: TGTGCCAGCAAGCTTAATGAAAAACTGTTTTTT. This sequence encodes CASKLNEKLFF.

This chain's CDR3 is CASSQILSGLNTEAFF. The CDR3, as DNA: TGCGCCAGCAGCCAAATTTTGTCTGGCCTGAACACTGAAGCTTTCTTT. V is TRBV4-1 and J is TRBJ1-1; D is undetermined. Germline CDR1 MGHRA, CDR2 YSYEKL. V was trimmed by 2 bases and J by 0 bases, leaving 13 bases between them. The CDR3 covers 16 residues.

The rearrangement uses TRBV7-9 and TRBJ2-7, with D perhaps matching TRBD1 (5 bases). Looked up from germline, CDR1 is SEHNR and CDR2 is FQNEAQ (reference sequence). V lost 3 bases and J 4 bases, leaving 13 bases between the germline ends. The CDR3 totals 14 residues. DNA for the CDR3: TGTGCCAGCAGCTTGCGTCGGCAGGGTTACGAGCAGTACTTC. Its protein is CASSLRRQGYEQYF. Together with reference TRBV7-9 and TRBJ2-7, the CDR3 gives the full variable domain: DTGVSQNPRHKITKRGQNVTFRCDPISEHNRLYWYRQTLGQGPEFLTYFQNEAQLEKSRLLSDRFSAERPKGSFSTLEIQRTEQGDSAMYLCASSLRRQGYEQYFGPGTRLTVT.

The V and J genes are TRBV13 and TRBJ2-5; D might be TRBD2 (5 bases). Germline V lookup: CDR1 PRHDT, CDR2 FYEKMQ (reference sequence). Trimming removed 3 bases at V and 5 bases at J, with 16 bases between. This CDR3 has 15 amino acids. The CDR3 nucleotides are TGTGCCAGCAGCTTGGGGTGGGGAACGGGGGAGACCCAGTACTTC. Amino acids: CASSLGWGTGETQYF.

This chain links TRBV4-1 with TRBJ1-1; TRBD1 matches at 10 bases. With 6 bases clipped from V and 3 bases from J, the junction kept 1 base outside the gene matches. The CDR3 runs to 13 residues. Germline V gene data show CDR1 as MGHRA and CDR2 as YSYEKL. The CDR3 region is CASRGTGDTEAFF. As DNA, the CDR3 is TGCGCCAGCAGAGGGACAGGGGACACTGAAGCTTTCTTT.

V usage is TRBV10-3 and J usage is TRBJ2-1, with D maybe TRBD2 (5 bases). CDR1 and CDR2 (germline): ENHRY, SYGVKD. This CDR3 is built from 15 residues. The V end lost 2 bases, the J end lost 0 bases, and 8 bases lay between the germline ends. The CDR3 sequence: CAISETGSSYNEQFF. CDR3 sequence (DNA): TGTGCCATCAGTGAGACTGGGAGCTCCTACAATGAGCAGTTCTTC.

The chain uses TRBV6-1 and TRBJ1-1, with D possibly matching TRBD1 (6 bases). This CDR3 spans 14 amino acids. The V end was cut by 2 bases, the J end by 5 bases, with 12 bases between. Germline CDR1 and CDR2: MNHNS and SASEGT. The CDR3 region is CASSERQGLTEAFF. In DNA form, the CDR3 reads TGTGCCAGCAGTGAACGTCAGGGGCTGACTGAAGCTTTCTTT.

This clone occurred a few times. This chain joins TRBV7-3 and TRBJ2-1; TRBD2 aligns across 9 bases. V lost 4 bases to trimming and J lost 0 bases; unmatched junction nucleotides: 1. The CDR3 covers 15 residues. Germline lookup yields CDR1 SGHTA and CDR2 FQGTGA. The CDR3 here is CASSSAGGSYNEQFF. The CDR3 DNA is TGTGCCAGCAGCTCAGCGGGGGGCTCCTACAATGAGCAGTTCTTC.

V and J are TRBV5-1 and TRBJ2-1; 13 bases are a match to TRBD2. Germline-derived CDR1 and CDR2 are SGHRS and YFSETQ. Losses at the gene ends were 4 bases for V and 11 bases for J; bases not matched to a gene: 12. The CDR3 contains 16 residues. CDR3 coding DNA: TGCGCCAGCAGCCAGCACTCCGGGACTAGCGGGAACAAGCAGTTCTTC. It is translated as CASSQHSGTSGNKQFF. Looking up the rest from reference TRBV5-1 and TRBJ2-1 gives the full variable domain: KAGVTQTPRYLIKTRGQQVTLSCSPISGHRSVSWYQQTPGQGLQFLFEYFSETQRNKGNFPGRFSGRQFSNSRSEMNVSTLELGDSALYLCASSQHSGTSGNKQFFGPGTRLTVL.

The chain has TRBV18 and TRBJ2-1; 11 bases are a match to TRBD2. The length of the CDR3 is 15 residues. In germline, CDR1 is KGHSH, CDR2 LQKENI. J gave up 8 bases and V 3 bases, and 6 bases lay outside the gene matches. CDR3 in amino acids: CASSPGSGRAYEQFF. Written as DNA, the CDR3 is TGTGCCAGCTCACCCGGTAGCGGGAGGGCCTATGAGCAGTTCTTC.

This clone was detected a few times. The chain combines TRBV10-3 with TRBJ2-7, with D tentatively TRBD1 or TRBD2 (5 bases each). The CDR3 runs to 12 residues. In germline, CDR1 is ENHRY, CDR2 SYGVKD. V was trimmed by 10 bases and J by 0 bases, leaving 10 bases between them. The CDR3 coding sequence is TGTGCCACCGGGACGGACTCCTACGAGCAGTACTTC. Its protein is CATGTDSYEQYF.

The chain uses TRBV13 and TRBJ2-1, with TRBD1 as a possible D gene (5 bases). CDR3 length equals 12 residues. Germline V gene sequence: CDR1 PRHDT, CDR2 FYEKMQ (reference sequence). V was shortened by 4 bases and J by 11 bases, with 12 bases between the two germline ends. The CDR3 coding sequence is TGTGCCAGCAGCTCCCAGGGTCTCAAGCAGTTCTTC. It translates to CASSSQGLKQFF.

This rearrangement joins TRBV7-6 to TRBJ2-1; D call uncertain. The CDR3 consists of 13 residues. CDR1 and CDR2 from the germline V gene are SGHVS and FNYEAQ. V lost 5 bases and J lost 12, with 17 bases in between. CDR3 loop: CASSPPRSMAQFF. The CDR3 DNA follows: TGTGCCAGCAGCCCCCCAAGATCTATGGCGCAGTTCTTC.

V is TRBV10-1 and J is TRBJ2-7; TRBD1 aligns across 7 bases. Germline V gene data show CDR1 as WNHNN and CDR2 as SYGVQD (reference sequence). With V trimmed by 6 bases and J by 0 bases, 8 bases remained unmatched. The CDR3 sequence is 15 residues long. The CDR3 sequence: CASSTGATGSYEQYF. The CDR3 coding sequence is TGCGCCAGCAGCACAGGGGCGACGGGCTCCTACGAGCAGTACTTC.

The V gene is TRBV9, the J gene TRBJ2-5, with D possibly being TRBD1 or TRBD2 (5 bases each). Germline CDR1 SGDLS, CDR2 YYNGEE. The V end lost 4 bases, the J end lost 4 bases, and 14 bases lay between the germline ends. The CDR3 length is 14 residues. The DNA of the CDR3 is TGTGCCAGCAGCCTAGGGACCCTTGGAGAGACCCAGTACTTC. Protein product: CASSLGTLGETQYF. Full variable domain (missing parts from reference TRBV9 and TRBJ2-5): DSGVTQTPKHLITATGQRVTLRCSPRSGDLSVYWYQQSLDQGLQFLIQYYNGEERAKGNILERFSAQQFPDLHSELNLSSLELGDSALYFCASSLGTLGETQYFGPGTRLLVL.

The chain couples TRBV11-3 to TRBJ1-1, with D hard to call. Trimming cost V 5 bases and J 0 bases, with 22 bases left between them. CDR1 is SGHNT and CDR2 is YENEEA in the germline V gene. The CDR3 is 18 residues long. The CDR3 coding sequence is TGTGCCAGCAGCCAAGAGGGTTGGGCAGAAAAGATGAACACTGAAGCTTTCTTT. It translates to CASSQEGWAEKMNTEAFF.

This clone has only one observation. This rearrangement joins TRBV6-5 to TRBJ2-7, with a weak D call TRBD1 (5 bases). The CDR3 has 15 amino acids. The V and J ends lost 6 bases and 5 bases respectively, with 20 bases between them. The V gene's germline CDR1 is MNHEY and CDR2 SVGAGI. The CDR3 sequence: CASRKQGGASHEQYF. The CDR3 DNA reads TGTGCCAGCAGAAAGCAGGGTGGGGCGTCCCACGAGCAGTACTTC.

The chain recombines TRBV18 with TRBJ2-2; no reliable D call. V lost 0 bases, J lost 4 bases, and 9 bases lay in between. This CDR3 has 15 residues. The germline gives CDR1 KGHSH, CDR2 LQKENI. The CDR3 DNA is TGTGCCAGCTCACCACCGAATCGGCTCACCGGGGAGCTGTTTTTT. Protein product: CASSPPNRLTGELFF.

The chain has TRBV7-9 and TRBJ1-6; 9 bases agree with TRBD1. Per germline, CDR1 SEHNR and CDR2 FQNEAQ (reference sequence). This CDR3 comprises 16 residues. Losses at the gene ends were 5 bases for V and 3 bases for J; bases not matched to a gene: 5. CDR3 coding DNA: TGTGCCAGCAGCGACACAGGGGGCGGCTATAATTCACCCCTCCACTTT. The encoded protein is CASSDTGGGYNSPLHF. The variable domain in full, completed from reference TRBV7-9 and TRBJ1-6, reads DTGVSQNPRHKITKRGQNVTFRCDPISEHNRLYWYRQTLGQGPEFLTYFQNEAQLEKSRLLSDRFSAERPKGSFSTLEIQRTEQGDSAMYLCASSDTGGGYNSPLHFGNGTRLTVT.

The rearrangement links TRBV18 to TRBJ1-1, with unresolved D. In germline, CDR1 is KGHSH, CDR2 LQKENI. V was trimmed by 1 base and J by 4 bases, leaving 10 bases between them. This CDR3 spans 14 amino acids. CDR3 protein: CASSPQLSATEAFF. The CDR3 DNA reads TGTGCCAGCTCACCACAGTTATCGGCCACTGAAGCTTTCTTT.

The chain couples TRBV5-1 to TRBJ2-3, with 9 bases fitting TRBD1. This CDR3 region has 19 residues. The trim removed 3 bases at V and 1 base at J, leaving 15 bases unmatched. Germline V gene lookup returns CDR1 SGHRS and CDR2 YFSETQ. In DNA form, the CDR3 reads TGCGCCAGCAGCTCCACCGGGACAGGGCAAGTGGGTGGCACAGATACGCAGTATTTT. This sequence encodes CASSSTGTGQVGGTDTQYF.

This chain links TRBV11-2 with TRBJ1-1, with D perhaps matching TRBD1 (6 bases). CDR1 is SGHAT, CDR2 FQNNGV, per germline. V lost 3 bases and J 5 bases, leaving 16 bases between the germline ends. The CDR3 has 15 residues. CDR3 bases: TGTGCCAGCAGCTTTAACGTCGGTCAGGGGACTGAAGCTTTCTTT. Translated, it gives CASSFNVGQGTEAFF.

The chain employs TRBV7-2 and TRBJ1-1; D is uncertain. From germline, CDR1 is SGHTA and CDR2 FQGNSA. Trimming removed 2 bases from V and 8 bases from J, with 12 bases in between. The CDR3 is 13 amino acids. CDR3 loop: CASSLRVQKEAFF. Written as DNA, the CDR3 is TGTGCCAGCAGCTTAAGAGTCCAAAAGGAAGCTTTCTTT.

The chain joins TRBV7-1 to TRBJ2-7; D remains ambiguous. TRBV7-1 is an ORF, with its function uncertain. The V and J ends lost 5 bases and 5 bases respectively, with 16 bases between them. The CDR3 has 14 residues. In DNA form, the CDR3 reads TGTGCCAGCAGCATCTCCTGGCAGGCCGACGAGCAGTACTTC. It translates to CASSISWQADEQYF.

The V call is TRBV29-1, the J call TRBJ2-1; D might be TRBD1 (6 bases). Germline CDR1 reads SQVTM; CDR2 reads ANQGSEA. The CDR3 spans 17 residues. The germline V and J ends were trimmed by 6 bases and 0 bases, with 21 bases remaining between them. DNA for the CDR3: TGCAGCGTCGAGAGGGCAGGGGTAATCCGCTCCTACAATGAGCAGTTCTTC. This encodes CSVERAGVIRSYNEQFF.

The chain couples TRBV19 to TRBJ2-2; the match to TRBD1 covers 8 bases. The CDR3 runs 15 residues. Unmatched junction bases numbered 6, after V lost 5 bases and J lost 4 bases. Per the germline V gene, CDR1 is LNHDA and CDR2 is SQIVND (reference sequence). CDR3 DNA sequence: TGTGCCAGTAGTCTGGGACAGGTCGTCACCGGGGAGCTGTTTTTT. Its translation is CASSLGQVVTGELFF.

CDR3 DNA sequence: TGTGCCAGCAGCCTCCCACCCACCGGGGAGCTGTTTTTT. It encodes CASSLPPTGELFF. The chain is built from TRBV9 and TRBJ2-2; D not resolved. The CDR3 has 13 residues. The V gene's germline CDR1 is SGDLS and CDR2 YYNGEE. The V gene lost 4 bases and the J gene lost 4 bases, with 8 bases spanning the gap. The whole variable domain, remainder taken from reference TRBV9 and TRBJ2-2, is DSGVTQTPKHLITATGQRVTLRCSPRSGDLSVYWYQQSLDQGLQFLIQYYNGEERAKGNILERFSAQQFPDLHSELNLSSLELGDSALYFCASSLPPTGELFFGEGSRLTVL.

V is TRBV27 and J is TRBJ2-3, with D perhaps being TRBD1 or TRBD2 (5 bases each). CDR1 is MNHEY, CDR2 SMNVEV, per germline (reference sequence). The CDR3 covers 16 residues. V shed 6 bases and J shed 5 bases, with 21 bases lying between them. Written as DNA, the CDR3 is TGTGCCAGCAGCCGCACCGGGACGGCTTCGATAGATACGCAGTATTTT. This sequence encodes CASSRTGTASIDTQYF.